The 17 T cell receptor beta chains below were found in one sample sequenced in a study of T cell changes during pregnancy in multiple sclerosis. Method: immunoSEQ multiplex PCR; TCRdb's copy keeps in-frame clones and lacks some. The data contain about 70,000 clones, approximately 92% of them singletons. Sequences were derived from CD8+ T cells from peripheral blood mononuclear cells, sampled in the third trimester of pregnancy. The receptors shown here come from a female donor in good health, enrolled as a control in a pregnancy study.

This chain joins TRBV9 and TRBJ2-7, with TRBD1 as a possible D gene (6 bases). V was trimmed by 4 bases and J by 4 bases, leaving 18 bases between them. The V gene's germline CDR1 is SGDLS and CDR2 YYNGEE. The CDR3 length is 15 residues. In DNA, the CDR3 is TGTGCCAGCAGCCCCCGAGTGGGGGCCCCTTACGAGCAGTACTTC. Translating it yields CASSPRVGAPYEQYF.

The chain employs TRBV4-3 and TRBJ1-6; a weak D match, TRBD1 (6 bases). The V and J ends lost 2 bases and 10 bases respectively, with 18 bases between them. CDR1 and CDR2 (germline): LGHNA, YSLEER. The CDR3 sequence is 16 residues long. This CDR3 is CASSQKLQGSYSPLHF. The CDR3 DNA reads TGCGCCAGCAGCCAAAAACTACAGGGTAGTTACTCACCCCTCCACTTT.

The chain is built from TRBV5-4 and TRBJ2-1; 15 bases agree with TRBD2. V shed 4 bases, J shed 7 bases, and the junction held 6 bases outside the gene matches. CDR1 and CDR2 (germline): SGHNT, YYREEE (reference sequence). The CDR3 consists of 16 residues. CDR3: CASSIGLAGGLNEQFF. CDR3 in DNA: TGTGCCAGCAGCATCGGACTAGCGGGGGGGTTAAATGAGCAGTTCTTC.

The rearrangement uses TRBV4-3 and TRBJ2-3; TRBD1 agrees at 7 bases. This CDR3 is built from 17 residues. Looked up from germline, CDR1 is LGHNA and CDR2 is YSLEER. V was clipped by 0 bases and J by 2 bases; unmatched bases: 8. CDR3 in DNA: TGCGCCAGCAGCCAAGATATAGGGACAGCTACCACAGATACGCAGTATTTT. Its protein is CASSQDIGTATTDTQYF.

The chain uses TRBV5-6 and TRBJ1-6; possibly TRBD1 for D (5 bases). The CDR3 has 14 residues. The germline CDR1 and CDR2 sequences are SGHDT and YYEEEE. V was pared by 2 bases and J by 14 bases, with 17 bases between. CDR3 amino acids: CASSFDRAERTLHF. Here the CDR3 DNA reads TGTGCCAGCAGCTTCGACAGAGCTGAAAGGACCCTCCACTTT.

The rearrangement joins TRBV5-1 to TRBJ1-4, with 8 bases that match TRBD1. The CDR3 runs to 16 residues. CDR1 and CDR2 (germline): SGHRS, YFSETQ. Trimming cost V 0 bases and J 8 bases; bases outside gene matches: 9. The chain's CDR3 is CASSLEGWAGGEKLFF. The CDR3 nucleotides read TGCGCCAGCAGCTTGGAAGGCTGGGCAGGGGGCGAAAAACTGTTTTTT.

The chain recombines TRBV9 with TRBJ1-3, with a possible D match to TRBD1 (5 bases). V gave up 5 bases and J gave up 0 bases, with 9 bases separating them. CDR3 length equals 14 residues. CDR1 SGDLS and CDR2 YYNGEE come from the germline V gene. Here the CDR3 DNA reads TGTGCCAGCAGTTGGGGGGTCTCTGGAAACACCATATATTTT. Protein product: CASSWGVSGNTIYF.

The chain has TRBV27 and TRBJ1-2; 8 bases agree with TRBD1. Trimming removed 5 bases from V and 7 bases from J; junction bases left unmatched: 6. CDR3 size: 13 residues. CDR1 and CDR2 (germline): MNHEY, SMNVEV (reference sequence). This CDR3 is CASSPIQGGGYTF. CDR3 coding DNA: TGTGCCAGCAGTCCGATACAGGGGGGTGGCTACACCTTC.

The chain employs TRBV9 and TRBJ1-1; D is possibly TRBD1 (6 bases). Trimming stripped 4 bases from V and 1 base from J, with 14 bases between. CDR3 size: 15 residues. Germline V gene lookup returns CDR1 SGDLS and CDR2 YYNGEE. The CDR3 here is CASSPHWTANTEAFF. The CDR3 region has the DNA TGTGCCAGCAGCCCACATTGGACAGCGAACACTGAAGCTTTCTTT.

Here the CDR3 reads CASSLLRRGNYGYTF. Written as DNA, the CDR3 is TGTGCCAGCAGCTTGTTACGGCGGGGAAACTATGGCTACACCTTC. The rearrangement uses TRBV5-6 and TRBJ1-2; D call uncertain. Germline V gene data show CDR1 as SGHDT and CDR2 as YYEEEE. CDR3 length equals 15 residues. The V gene lost 1 base and the J gene lost 2 bases, with 12 bases spanning the gap.

V usage is TRBV7-2 and J usage is TRBJ1-1; the D is unclear. V lost 0 bases, J lost 4 bases, and 12 bases lay in between. Germline values: CDR1 SGHTA, CDR2 FQGNSA. This CDR3 contains 15 residues. CDR3 nucleotide sequence: TGTGCCAGCAGCTTAGCGCCCGGAGGAAGCACTGAAGCTTTCTTT. Translated, it gives CASSLAPGGSTEAFF.

This clone was recorded once. The chain combines TRBV5-4 with TRBJ2-3; 7 bases line up with TRBD2. Germline lookup yields CDR1 SGHNT and CDR2 YYREEE (reference sequence). The CDR3 has 15 residues. J gave up 0 bases and V 4 bases, and 5 bases lay outside the gene matches. CDR3 DNA sequence: TGTGCCAGCAGCGCAGCGGGGTTCAGCACAGATACGCAGTATTTT. Protein sequence: CASSAAGFSTDTQYF. Drawing the rest from reference TRBV5-4 and TRBJ2-3, the complete variable domain is ETGVTQSPTHLIKTRGQQVTLRCSSQSGHNTVSWYQQALGQGPQFIFQYYREEENGRGNFPPRFSGLQFPNYSSELNVNALELDDSALYLCASSAAGFSTDTQYFGPGTRLTVL.

The chain links TRBV27 to TRBJ1-5, with a tentative D call TRBD1 (5 bases). Per germline, CDR1 MNHEY and CDR2 SMNVEV (reference sequence). V lost 6 bases and J lost 3, with 15 bases in between. CDR3 size: 15 residues. CDR3 sequence reads: CASSPGGEPNQPQHF. As DNA, the CDR3 is TGTGCCAGCAGCCCAGGAGGGGAACCCAATCAGCCCCAGCATTTT.

The rearrangement uses TRBV19 and TRBJ1-5; a possible D gene is TRBD1 (5 bases). V lost 7 bases, J lost 3 bases, and 16 bases lay in between. Germline CDR1 and CDR2: LNHDA and SQIVND (reference sequence). This CDR3 has 15 amino acids. The CDR3, as DNA: TGTGCCAGTACGCGCAGGGTAGGGGACAATCAGCCCCAGCATTTT. Translated: CASTRRVGDNQPQHF.

The chain links TRBV2 to TRBJ2-3, with 14 bases fitting TRBD2. The CDR3 extends over 14 amino acids. Germline-derived CDR1 and CDR2 are SNHLY and FYNNEI. V dropped 7 bases and J dropped 6; count of bases not matched to a gene: 3. CDR3 residues: CASIGTSGGDTQYF. CDR3 nucleotides: TGTGCCAGCATCGGGACTAGCGGGGGTGATACGCAGTATTTT. Full variable domain (rest looked up from reference TRBV2 and TRBJ2-3): EPEVTQTPSHQVTQMGQEVILRCVPISNHLYFYWYRQILGQKVEFLVSFYNNEISEKSEIFDDQFSVERPDGSNFTLKIRSTKLEDSAMYFCASIGTSGGDTQYFGPGTRLTVL.

The chain employs TRBV14 and TRBJ1-1, with 7 positions matching TRBD1. With 3 bases clipped from V and 0 bases from J, the junction kept 7 bases outside the gene matches. The length of the CDR3 is 16 residues. In germline, CDR1 is SGHDN, CDR2 FVKESK. This CDR3 reads CASSHRRTGLNTEAFF. The CDR3 region has the DNA TGTGCCAGCAGCCACAGAAGGACAGGCCTGAACACTGAAGCTTTCTTT.

The chain is built from TRBV5-5 and TRBJ1-1; D might be TRBD1 (5 bases). There are 14 residues in the CDR3. CDR1 is SGHKS and CDR2 is YYEKEE in the germline V gene (reference sequence). V shed 2 bases and J shed 5 bases, with 13 bases lying between them. CDR3 DNA: TGTGCCAGCAGCTTTTACGGGACTAAGACTGAAGCTTTCTTT. Translated, it gives CASSFYGTKTEAFF.